This T cell receptor (beta chain) was sequenced during a study of brain T cells in children with intractable seizures. Trimming took 1 base from V and 2 from J; bases not matched to a gene: 0. The CDR3 extends over 15 amino acids. Per germline, CDR1 SGHTA and CDR2 FQGTGA. The sequenced cases were selected for having the highest brain T cell transcript signatures. Using immunoSEQ multiplex PCR, the repertoire was profiled, and TCRdb retains in-frame clones only, with some absent. The sample has 95,000 to 120,000 clones; under 95% are singletons. The chain employs TRBV7-3 and TRBJ1-5, with 9 bases identical to TRBD1. Source: peripheral blood, taken at surgery. This sequence originates from a boy younger than two with hemimegalencephaly and intractable seizures. CDR3 region: CASSLRTGGNQPQHF. The CDR3 DNA follows: TGTGCCAGCAGCTTAAGGACAGGGGGCAATCAGCCCCAGCATTTT. Filled out from reference TRBV7-3 and TRBJ1-5, the complete variable domain reads GAGVSQTPSNKVTEKGKYVELRCDPISGHTALYWYRQSLGQGPEFLIYFQGTGAADDSGLPNDRFFAVRPEGSVSTLKIQRTERGDSAVYLCASSLRTGGNQPQHFGDGTRLSIL.